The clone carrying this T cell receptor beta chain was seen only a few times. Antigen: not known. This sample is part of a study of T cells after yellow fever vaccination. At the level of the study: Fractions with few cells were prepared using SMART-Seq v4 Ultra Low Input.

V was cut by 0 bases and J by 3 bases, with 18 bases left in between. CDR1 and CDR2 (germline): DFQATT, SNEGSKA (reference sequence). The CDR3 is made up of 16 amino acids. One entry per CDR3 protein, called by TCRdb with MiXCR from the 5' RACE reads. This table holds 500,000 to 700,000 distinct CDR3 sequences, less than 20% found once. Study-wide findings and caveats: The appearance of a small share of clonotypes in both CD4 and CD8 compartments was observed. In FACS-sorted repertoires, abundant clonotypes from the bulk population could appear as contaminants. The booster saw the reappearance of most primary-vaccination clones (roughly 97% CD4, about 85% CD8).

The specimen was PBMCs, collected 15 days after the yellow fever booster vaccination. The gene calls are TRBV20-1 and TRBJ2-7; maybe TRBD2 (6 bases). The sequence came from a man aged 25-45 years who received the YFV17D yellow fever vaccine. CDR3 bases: TGCAGTGCTAGAGATCTCCGCGGGACTTACATCTACGAGCAGTACTTC. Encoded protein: CSARDLRGTYIYEQYF.